Reported below is one T cell receptor beta chain. It was with 60 Vbeta and 13 Jbeta primers that the PCR ran. Data came from immunoSEQ multiplex PCR; TCRdb stores just in-frame clones and leaves some out. The sample holds about 77,000 clones, approximately 80% seen once. This specimen belongs to a study of cytomegalovirus exposure and HLA in healthy donors. In germline, CDR1 is MNHNS, CDR2 SASEGT. This CDR3 has 14 residues. Between the trimmed V and J ends, which lost 5 bases and 8 bases, there was a span of 18 bases. The sample consisted of PBMCs. This rearrangement joins TRBV6-1 to TRBJ1-2; TRBD1 might be the D (5 bases). The source is a man aged 40-49 years in good health and CMV-seronegative. The CDR3 region is CASSLTEPSRGYTF. The CDR3 nucleotides are TGTGCCAGCAGTTTGACAGAACCCTCCAGAGGCTACACCTTC.